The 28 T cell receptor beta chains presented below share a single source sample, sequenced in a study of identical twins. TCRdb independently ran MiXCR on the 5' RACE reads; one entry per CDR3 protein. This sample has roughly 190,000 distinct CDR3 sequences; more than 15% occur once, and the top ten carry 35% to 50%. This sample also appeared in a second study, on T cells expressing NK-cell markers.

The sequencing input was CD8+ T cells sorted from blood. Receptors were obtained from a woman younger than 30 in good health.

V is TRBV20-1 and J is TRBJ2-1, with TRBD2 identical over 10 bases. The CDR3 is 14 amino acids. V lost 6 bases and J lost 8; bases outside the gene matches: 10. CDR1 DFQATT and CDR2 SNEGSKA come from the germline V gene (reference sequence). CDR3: CSAPSGRASDEQFF. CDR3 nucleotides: TGCAGTGCCCCGAGCGGGAGGGCCTCGGATGAGCAGTTCTTC.

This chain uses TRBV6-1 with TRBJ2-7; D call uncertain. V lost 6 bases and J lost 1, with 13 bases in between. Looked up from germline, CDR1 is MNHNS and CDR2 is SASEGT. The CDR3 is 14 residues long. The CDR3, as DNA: TGTGCCAGCAGCTCCCGACATGGTTCCTACGAGCAGTACTTC. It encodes CASSSRHGSYEQYF.

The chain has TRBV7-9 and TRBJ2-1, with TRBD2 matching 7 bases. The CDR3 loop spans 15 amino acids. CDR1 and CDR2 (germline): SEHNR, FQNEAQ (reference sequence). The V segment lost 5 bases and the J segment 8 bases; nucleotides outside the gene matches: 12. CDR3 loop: CASSTSVSRGDEQFF. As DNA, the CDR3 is TGTGCCAGCAGCACTAGCGTCTCCCGCGGGGATGAGCAGTTCTTC. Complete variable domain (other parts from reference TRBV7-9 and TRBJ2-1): DTGVSQNPRHKITKRGQNVTFRCDPISEHNRLYWYRQTLGQGPEFLTYFQNEAQLEKSRLLSDRFSAERPKGSFSTLEIQRTEQGDSAMYLCASSTSVSRGDEQFFGPGTRLTVL.

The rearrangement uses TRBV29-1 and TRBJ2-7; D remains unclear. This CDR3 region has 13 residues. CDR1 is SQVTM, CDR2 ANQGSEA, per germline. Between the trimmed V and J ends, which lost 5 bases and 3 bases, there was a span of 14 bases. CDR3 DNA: TGCAGCGTTCAAGGCGCAGTTCTCTACGAGCAGTACTTC. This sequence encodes CSVQGAVLYEQYF.

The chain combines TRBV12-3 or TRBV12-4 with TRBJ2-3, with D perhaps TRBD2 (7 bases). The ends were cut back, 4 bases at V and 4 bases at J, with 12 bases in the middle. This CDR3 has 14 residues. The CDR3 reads CASSSGGAADTQYF. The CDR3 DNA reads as TGTGCCAGCAGTTCTGGGGGGGCGGCAGATACGCAGTATTTT.

The CDR3 DNA sequence: TGTGCCAGCAGCTTTTTTCCAGGGACCAACACCGGGGAGCTGTTTTTT. Residues: CASSFFPGTNTGELFF. The chain has TRBV5-5 and TRBJ2-2; tentatively, D is TRBD1 or TRBD2 (5 bases each). V was clipped by 2 bases and J by 2 bases, with 13 bases between them. CDR1 and CDR2 from the germline V gene are SGHKS and YYEKEE (reference sequence). This CDR3 has 16 residues.

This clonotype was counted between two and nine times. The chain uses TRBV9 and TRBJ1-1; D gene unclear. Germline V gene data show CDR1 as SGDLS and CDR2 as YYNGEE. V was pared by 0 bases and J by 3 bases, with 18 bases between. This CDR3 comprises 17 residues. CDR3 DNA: TGTGCCAGCAGCGTAGAAGGGCGGCGGGTTCTAGACACTGAAGCTTTCTTT. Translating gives CASSVEGRRVLDTEAFF.

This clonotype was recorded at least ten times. DNA of the CDR3: TGCGCCAGCAGGTCAGGGGAGAGCTCCTACAATGAGCAGTTCTTC. Encoded protein: CASRSGESSYNEQFF. The chain links TRBV10-2 to TRBJ2-1, with D possibly matching TRBD1 (6 bases). Germline-derived CDR1 and CDR2 are WSHSY and SAAADI. V lost 6 bases and J lost 0, with 12 bases in between. The CDR3 length is 15 residues.

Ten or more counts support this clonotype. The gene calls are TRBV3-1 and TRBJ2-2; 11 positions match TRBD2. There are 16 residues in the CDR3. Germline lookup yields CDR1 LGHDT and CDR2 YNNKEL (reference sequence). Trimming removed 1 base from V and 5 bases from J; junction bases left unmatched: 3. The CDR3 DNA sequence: TGTGCCAGCAGCCAAGTACGGACTAGCGGGACCGGGGAGCTGTTTTTT. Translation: CASSQVRTSGTGELFF.

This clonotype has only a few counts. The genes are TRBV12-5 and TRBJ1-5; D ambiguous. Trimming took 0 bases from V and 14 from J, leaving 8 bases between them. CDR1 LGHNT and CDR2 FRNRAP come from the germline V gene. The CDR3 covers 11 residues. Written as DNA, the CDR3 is TGTGCTAGTGGTTTGGTAAGGGCCGAGCATTTT. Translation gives CASGLVRAEHF. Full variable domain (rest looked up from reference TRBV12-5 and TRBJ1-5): DARVTQTPRHKVTEMGQEVTMRCQPILGHNTVFWYRQTMMQGLELLAYFRNRAPLDDSGMPKDRFSAEMPDATLATLKIQPSEPRDSAVYFCASGLVRAEHFGDGTRLSIL.

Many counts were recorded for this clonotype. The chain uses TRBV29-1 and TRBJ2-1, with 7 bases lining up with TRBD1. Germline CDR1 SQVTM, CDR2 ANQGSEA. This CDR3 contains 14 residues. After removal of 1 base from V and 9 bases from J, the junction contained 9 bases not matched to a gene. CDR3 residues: CSVEVDDRVVEQFF. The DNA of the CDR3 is TGCAGCGTTGAAGTCGATGACAGGGTTGTTGAGCAGTTCTTC.

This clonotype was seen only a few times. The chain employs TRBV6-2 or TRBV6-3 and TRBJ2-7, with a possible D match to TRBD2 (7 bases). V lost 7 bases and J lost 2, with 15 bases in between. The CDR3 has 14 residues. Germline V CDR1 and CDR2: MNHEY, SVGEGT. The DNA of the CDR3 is TGTGCCAGCAATATCGGGGGGCAAACCTACGAGCAGTACTTC. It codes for CASNIGGQTYEQYF.

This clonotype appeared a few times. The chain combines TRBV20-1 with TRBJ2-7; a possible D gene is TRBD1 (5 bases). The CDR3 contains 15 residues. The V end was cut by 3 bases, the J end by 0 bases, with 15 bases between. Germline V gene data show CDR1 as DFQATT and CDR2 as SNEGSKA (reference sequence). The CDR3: CSARAKGHSSYEQYF. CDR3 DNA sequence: TGCAGTGCTAGGGCTAAGGGGCACAGCTCCTACGAGCAGTACTTC.

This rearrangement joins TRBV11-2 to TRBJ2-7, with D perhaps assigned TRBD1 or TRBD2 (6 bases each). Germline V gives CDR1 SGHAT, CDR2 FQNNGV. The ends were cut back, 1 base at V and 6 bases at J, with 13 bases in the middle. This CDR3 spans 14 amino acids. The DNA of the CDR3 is TGTGCCAGCAGCTTAGTCGGGGGCGGAGGCGAGCAGTACTTC. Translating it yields CASSLVGGGGEQYF.

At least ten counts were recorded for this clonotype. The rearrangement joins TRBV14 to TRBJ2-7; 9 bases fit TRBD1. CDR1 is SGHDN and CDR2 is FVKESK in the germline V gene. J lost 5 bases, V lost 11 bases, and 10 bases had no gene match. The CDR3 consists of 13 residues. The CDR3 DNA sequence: TGTGCCGTGTCCGGGACAGGGTCCCACGAGCAGTACTTC. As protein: CAVSGTGSHEQYF.

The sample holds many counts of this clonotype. This chain's CDR3 is CASSPFSGKNPDTQYF. The CDR3 DNA sequence: TGTGCCAGCAGTCCCTTTAGCGGGAAAAACCCAGATACGCAGTATTTT. V usage is TRBV6-1 and J usage is TRBJ2-3, with TRBD2 matching 8 bases. The CDR3 covers 16 residues. V trimming: 5 bases; J trimming: 4 bases; junction bases outside the gene matches: 11. Per germline, CDR1 MNHNS and CDR2 SASEGT.

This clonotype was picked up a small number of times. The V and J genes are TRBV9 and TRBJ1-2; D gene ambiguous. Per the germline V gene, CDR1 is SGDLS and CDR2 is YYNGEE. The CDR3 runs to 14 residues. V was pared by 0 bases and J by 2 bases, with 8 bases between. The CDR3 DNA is TGTGCCAGCAGCGTAGGGGCCACGAACTATGGCTACACCTTC. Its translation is CASSVGATNYGYTF.

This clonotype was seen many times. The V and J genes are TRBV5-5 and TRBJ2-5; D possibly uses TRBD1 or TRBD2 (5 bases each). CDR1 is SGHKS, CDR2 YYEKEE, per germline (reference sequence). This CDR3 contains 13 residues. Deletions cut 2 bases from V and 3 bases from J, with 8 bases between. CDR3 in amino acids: CASSFGGKETQYF. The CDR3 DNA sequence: TGTGCCAGCAGCTTTGGGGGAAAAGAGACCCAGTACTTC.

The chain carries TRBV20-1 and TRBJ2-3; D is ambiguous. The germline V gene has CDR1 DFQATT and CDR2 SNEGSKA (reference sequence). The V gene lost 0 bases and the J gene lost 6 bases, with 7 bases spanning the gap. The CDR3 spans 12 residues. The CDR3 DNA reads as TGCAGTGCTAGAGACTCGCCTGATACGCAGTATTTT. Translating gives CSARDSPDTQYF.

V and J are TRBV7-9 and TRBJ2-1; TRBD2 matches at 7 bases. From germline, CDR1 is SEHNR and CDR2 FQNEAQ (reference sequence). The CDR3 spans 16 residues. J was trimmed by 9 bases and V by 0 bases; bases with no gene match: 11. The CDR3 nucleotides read TGTGCCAGCAGCTTAGCGGGAGGGCCGATTAATGGTGAGCAGTTCTTC. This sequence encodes CASSLAGGPINGEQFF. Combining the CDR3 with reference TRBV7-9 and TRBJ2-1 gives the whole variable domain DTGVSQNPRHKITKRGQNVTFRCDPISEHNRLYWYRQTLGQGPEFLTYFQNEAQLEKSRLLSDRFSAERPKGSFSTLEIQRTEQGDSAMYLCASSLAGGPINGEQFFGPGTRLTVL.

The CDR3 nucleotides are TGTGCCAGCAGTGACACTAGCGGGAGGCCAGATACGCAGTATTTT. As protein: CASSDTSGRPDTQYF. The rearrangement joins TRBV6-4 to TRBJ2-3; 12 bases map to TRBD2. CDR1 and CDR2 (germline): MRHNA, SNTAGT. V dropped 2 bases and J dropped 4; count of bases not matched to a gene: 1. The CDR3 has 15 residues.

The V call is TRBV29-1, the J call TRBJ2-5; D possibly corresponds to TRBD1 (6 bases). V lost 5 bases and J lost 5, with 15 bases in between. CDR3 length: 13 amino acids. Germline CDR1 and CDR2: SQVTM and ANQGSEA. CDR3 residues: CSVLGGVLETQYF. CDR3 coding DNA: TGCAGCGTTCTAGGGGGAGTTCTGGAGACCCAGTACTTC.

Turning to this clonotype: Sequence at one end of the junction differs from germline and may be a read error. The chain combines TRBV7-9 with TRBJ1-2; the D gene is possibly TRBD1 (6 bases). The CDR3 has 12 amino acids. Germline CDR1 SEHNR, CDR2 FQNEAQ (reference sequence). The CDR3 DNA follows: TGTGCCAGCAACTTAGGGGGCTATGGCTACACCTTC. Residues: CASNLGGYGYTF.

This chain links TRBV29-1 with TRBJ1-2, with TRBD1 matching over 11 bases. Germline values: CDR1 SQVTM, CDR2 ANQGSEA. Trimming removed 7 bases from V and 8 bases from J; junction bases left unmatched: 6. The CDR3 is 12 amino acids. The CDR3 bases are TGCAGCGCCCCGGACAGGGGGCGAGGCTACACCTTC. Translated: CSAPDRGRGYTF.

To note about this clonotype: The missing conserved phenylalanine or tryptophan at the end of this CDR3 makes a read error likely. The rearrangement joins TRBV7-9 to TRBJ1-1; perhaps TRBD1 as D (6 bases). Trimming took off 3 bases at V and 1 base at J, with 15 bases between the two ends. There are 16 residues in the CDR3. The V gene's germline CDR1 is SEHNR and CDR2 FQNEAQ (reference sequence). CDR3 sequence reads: CASSFSRDTGNTEAFS. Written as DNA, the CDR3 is TGTGCCAGCAGCTTTAGCCGGGACACGGGGAACACTGAAGCTTTCTCT.

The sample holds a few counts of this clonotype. The CDR3 DNA sequence: TGTGCTGTATGGAGGGAACGAGAGACCCAGTACTTC. This sequence encodes CAVWRERETQYF. V gene TRBV7-7 combines with J gene TRBJ2-5, with a weak D call TRBD2 (6 bases). This CDR3 comprises 12 residues. Germline CDR1 and CDR2: SSHAT and FNYEAQ (reference sequence).

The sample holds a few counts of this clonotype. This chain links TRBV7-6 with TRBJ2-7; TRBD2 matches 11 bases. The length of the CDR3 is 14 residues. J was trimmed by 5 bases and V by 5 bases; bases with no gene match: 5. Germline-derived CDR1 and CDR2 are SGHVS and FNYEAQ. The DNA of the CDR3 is TGTGCCAGCAGCCCCCTAGCGGGAGGCCACGAGCAGTACTTC. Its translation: CASSPLAGGHEQYF.

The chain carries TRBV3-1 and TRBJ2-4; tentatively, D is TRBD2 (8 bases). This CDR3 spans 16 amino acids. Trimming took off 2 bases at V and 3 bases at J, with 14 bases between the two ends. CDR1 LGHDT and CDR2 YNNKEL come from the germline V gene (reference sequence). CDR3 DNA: TGTGCCAGCAGCCAAACCGGGGGGGACAGCAAAAACATTCAGTACTTC. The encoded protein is CASSQTGGDSKNIQYF.